Listed below are T cell receptor beta chains from one sample, sequenced in a study of blood T cell repertoires in COVID-19. Measured with immunoSEQ multiplex PCR; TCRdb has only the in-frame clones, and not every one. The table shows 290,000 or so clones, with nearly 90% occurring only once. The sample comprised PBMCs or T cells enriched from blood (not recorded which). These receptors all come from a woman between 18 and 30 years old with acute COVID-19. Both conserved end residues are part of each CDR3. Each record gives: D gene, V gene, J gene, clone size, CDR3 DNA, CDR3 protein. A D gene is named only where the DNA matches it firmly. Only some rows state a clone size, as once, few, many or a class for expanded clones.

d_call: NA; v_call: TRBV11-3; j_call: TRBJ1-1; clone_size: NA; cdr3_nt: TGTGCCAGCAGCCGTCAGGGCACTGAAGCTTTCTTT; cdr3_aa: CASSRQGTEAFF
d_call: NA; v_call: TRBV15; j_call: TRBJ2-7; clone_size: NA; cdr3_nt: TGTGCCACCAGCAGAGATGGGGCAGTCTACGAGCAGTACTTC; cdr3_aa: CATSRDGAVYEQYF
d_call: NA; v_call: TRBV3-1/TRBV3-2; j_call: TRBJ1-5; clone_size: NA; cdr3_nt: TGTGCCAGCAGCCAAGTCGGAGGCTTCGGTCAGCCCCAGCATTTT; cdr3_aa: CASSQVGGFGQPQHF
d_call: TRBD2; v_call: TRBV7-3; j_call: TRBJ2-1; clone_size: NA; cdr3_nt: TGTGCCAGCAGCTTAACCGGGACTAGCGGGAACGATGAGCAGTTCTTC; cdr3_aa: CASSLTGTSGNDEQFF
d_call: TRBD1; v_call: TRBV12-5; j_call: TRBJ2-5; clone_size: NA; cdr3_nt: TGTGCTAGTGGTTTGGTACACAGGGGCTCGGGAGAGACCCAGTACTTC; cdr3_aa: CASGLVHRGSGETQYF
d_call: NA; v_call: TRBV7-9; j_call: TRBJ1-1; clone_size: few; cdr3_nt: TGTGCCAGCAGTGCGGAGATCACTGAAGCTTTCTTT; cdr3_aa: CASSAEITEAFF
d_call: TRBD2; v_call: TRBV5-1; j_call: TRBJ2-2; clone_size: NA; cdr3_nt: TGCGCCAGCAGCTTGGGACTAGCGGGATTCACCGGGGAGCTGTTTTTT; cdr3_aa: CASSLGLAGFTGELFF
d_call: TRBD1; v_call: TRBV28; j_call: TRBJ1-5; clone_size: NA; cdr3_nt: TGTGCCAGCAGACCTAGCACCGGGACAGGAGGTCAGCCCCAGCATTTT; cdr3_aa: CASRPSTGTGGQPQHF
d_call: NA; v_call: TRBV27; j_call: TRBJ1-5; clone_size: NA; cdr3_nt: TGTGCCAGCAGTTTCACCCAGGGCAATCAGCCCCAGCATTTT; cdr3_aa: CASSFTQGNQPQHF
d_call: NA; v_call: TRBV27; j_call: TRBJ1-2; clone_size: NA; cdr3_nt: TGTGCCAGCAGTTTTGCAGCTCCGACACCGACCGGCTATGGCTACACCTTC; cdr3_aa: CASSFAAPTPTGYGYTF
d_call: TRBD1; v_call: TRBV3-1/TRBV3-2; j_call: TRBJ1-2; clone_size: NA; cdr3_nt: TGTGCCAGCAGCTCTGGACAGGGAGCTAACTATGGCTACACCTTC; cdr3_aa: CASSSGQGANYGYTF
d_call: NA; v_call: TRBV9; j_call: TRBJ2-1; clone_size: NA; cdr3_nt: TGTGCCAGCAGCTTGACTCACCAGGGCCATAAGAATGAGCAGTTCTTC; cdr3_aa: CASSLTHQGHKNEQFF
d_call: NA; v_call: TRBV21-1; j_call: TRBJ2-3; clone_size: NA; cdr3_nt: TGTGCCAGCAGCACCTACCGGGACAGGAACACAGATACGCAGTATTTT; cdr3_aa: CASSTYRDRNTDTQYF
d_call: NA; v_call: TRBV19; j_call: TRBJ2-2; clone_size: NA; cdr3_nt: TGTGCCAGTAGGAAGCTCAGGGACACCGGGGAGCTGTTTTTT; cdr3_aa: CASRKLRDTGELFF
d_call: NA; v_call: TRBV30; j_call: TRBJ1-1; clone_size: NA; cdr3_nt: TGTGCCGTTGGGGGCGACAACACTGAAGCTTTCTTT; cdr3_aa: CAVGGDNTEAFF
d_call: NA; v_call: TRBV28; j_call: TRBJ2-7; clone_size: NA; cdr3_nt: TGTGCCAGCAGTTTTGGGGGGGCGGCCCCGGACGAGCAGTACTTC; cdr3_aa: CASSFGGAAPDEQYF
d_call: NA; v_call: TRBV9; j_call: TRBJ1-6; clone_size: NA; cdr3_nt: TGTGCCAGCAGCGTAGAACCCAGTCATAATTCACCCCTCCACTTT; cdr3_aa: CASSVEPSHNSPLHF
d_call: NA; v_call: TRBV28; j_call: TRBJ2-2; clone_size: NA; cdr3_nt: TGTGCCAGCTTGCAGGGGCAGGGCACCGGGGAGCTGTTTTTT; cdr3_aa: CASLQGQGTGELFF
d_call: NA; v_call: TRBV18; j_call: TRBJ1-1; clone_size: NA; cdr3_nt: TGTGCCAGCTCACCTACCCGTTTGGGGGGGAACACTGAAGCTTTCTTT; cdr3_aa: CASSPTRLGGNTEAFF
d_call: TRBD2; v_call: TRBV3-1/TRBV3-2; j_call: TRBJ2-2; clone_size: NA; cdr3_nt: TGTGCCAGCAGCCCGGGGGGTAGGGTAACCGGGGAGCTGTTTTTT; cdr3_aa: CASSPGGRVTGELFF
d_call: TRBD1; v_call: TRBV19; j_call: TRBJ1-5; clone_size: NA; cdr3_nt: TGTGCCAGTACCCAGGGGGCAATGCAGCCCCAGCATTTT; cdr3_aa: CASTQGAMQPQHF
d_call: NA; v_call: TRBV6-2/TRBV6-3; j_call: TRBJ1-1; clone_size: NA; cdr3_nt: TGTGCCAGCAGTTCCCGACAGACGAACACTGAAGCTTTCTTT; cdr3_aa: CASSSRQTNTEAFF
d_call: NA; v_call: TRBV19; j_call: TRBJ1-2; clone_size: NA; cdr3_nt: TGTGCCAGTACAGCTAACTATGGCTACACCTTC; cdr3_aa: CASTANYGYTF
d_call: NA; v_call: TRBV29-1; j_call: TRBJ2-3; clone_size: few; cdr3_nt: TGCAGCGTCGGACAGATGACAGATACGCAGTATTTT; cdr3_aa: CSVGQMTDTQYF
d_call: NA; v_call: TRBV2; j_call: TRBJ1-2; clone_size: once; cdr3_nt: TGTGCCAGCAGTGAAGACAGGGCCAGCGGAGGCTACACCTTC; cdr3_aa: CASSEDRASGGYTF
d_call: NA; v_call: TRBV19; j_call: TRBJ2-7; clone_size: NA; cdr3_nt: TGTGCCAGTAGCCCCCGAGACACAGCCTACGAGCAGTACTTC; cdr3_aa: CASSPRDTAYEQYF
d_call: TRBD2; v_call: TRBV11-3; j_call: TRBJ2-1; clone_size: NA; cdr3_nt: TGTGCCAGCAGCTTAGGGCTAGCGGTACCTAATGAGCAGTTCTTC; cdr3_aa: CASSLGLAVPNEQFF
d_call: NA; v_call: TRBV19; j_call: TRBJ2-5; clone_size: once; cdr3_nt: TGTGCCAGTAGTATCCTTGGGGGGACGGGCACCGAGACCCAGTACTTC; cdr3_aa: CASSILGGTGTETQYF
d_call: NA; v_call: TRBV10-3; j_call: TRBJ2-5; clone_size: NA; cdr3_nt: TGTGCCATCAGTGAGTCGGGTAGGGTCCAGGGGGAGACCCAGTACTTC; cdr3_aa: CAISESGRVQGETQYF
d_call: TRBD2; v_call: TRBV3-1/TRBV3-2; j_call: TRBJ2-1; clone_size: NA; cdr3_nt: TGTGCCAGCAGCCACCTCAGACTAGCGTTTATCTATGAGCAGTTCTTC; cdr3_aa: CASSHLRLAFIYEQFF
d_call: NA; v_call: TRBV28; j_call: TRBJ1-4; clone_size: NA; cdr3_nt: TGTGCCAGCAGCCCGGGGGGTCCTAATGAAAAACTGTTTTTT; cdr3_aa: CASSPGGPNEKLFF
d_call: NA; v_call: TRBV19; j_call: TRBJ2-7; clone_size: NA; cdr3_nt: TGTGCCAGTAGTATCCGCGGGAAGGTCTACGAGCAGTACTTC; cdr3_aa: CASSIRGKVYEQYF
d_call: TRBD2; v_call: TRBV24-1; j_call: TRBJ2-3; clone_size: NA; cdr3_nt: TGTGCCACCAGTGGAACTAGCGGAACAGATACGCAGTATTTT; cdr3_aa: CATSGTSGTDTQYF
d_call: TRBD1; v_call: TRBV3-1/TRBV3-2; j_call: TRBJ1-1; clone_size: NA; cdr3_nt: TGTGCCAGCAGCCAAGGGGTACGAACAGGGGGCGCCTTGGGAACTGAAGCTTTCTTT; cdr3_aa: CASSQGVRTGGALGTEAFF
d_call: NA; v_call: TRBV11-3; j_call: TRBJ1-1; clone_size: once; cdr3_nt: TGTGCCAGCAGCTCCCAGGACAGAGGAAGGAAACACACTGAAGCTTTCTTT; cdr3_aa: CASSSQDRGRKHTEAFF
d_call: TRBD1; v_call: TRBV28; j_call: TRBJ1-5; clone_size: NA; cdr3_nt: TGTGCCAGCAGTTCTACCGGGACAGGTCCTAATCAGCCCCAGCATTTT; cdr3_aa: CASSSTGTGPNQPQHF
d_call: TRBD2; v_call: TRBV3-1/TRBV3-2; j_call: TRBJ2-2; clone_size: NA; cdr3_nt: TGTGCCAGCAGCCCTACCGGGCGGGAGTACACCTCGAACACCGGGGAGCTGTTTTTT; cdr3_aa: CASSPTGREYTSNTGELFF
d_call: TRBD2; v_call: TRBV28; j_call: TRBJ2-7; clone_size: NA; cdr3_nt: TGTGCCAGCAGTTTACCCACCCCGCGGGGGGAGCAGTACTTC; cdr3_aa: CASSLPTPRGEQYF
d_call: NA; v_call: TRBV15; j_call: TRBJ1-4; clone_size: NA; cdr3_nt: TGTGCCACCAGCAGAGATGGACAGCGTAATGAAAAACTGTTTTTT; cdr3_aa: CATSRDGQRNEKLFF
d_call: TRBD2; v_call: TRBV28; j_call: TRBJ2-3; clone_size: NA; cdr3_nt: TGTGCCAGCAGTTTATGGGCGGGAGGCACTTCTTCGGTAGATACGCAGTATTTT; cdr3_aa: CASSLWAGGTSSVDTQYF
d_call: NA; v_call: TRBV28; j_call: TRBJ2-7; clone_size: NA; cdr3_nt: TGTGCCAGCAGTTTTTCCCGCCAGGGAGGCTACGAGCAGTACTTC; cdr3_aa: CASSFSRQGGYEQYF
d_call: NA; v_call: TRBV28; j_call: TRBJ1-1; clone_size: NA; cdr3_nt: TGTGCCAGCCTCCCCGGGACTTTACTTCGGAACACTGAAGCTTTCTTT; cdr3_aa: CASLPGTLLRNTEAFF
d_call: NA; v_call: TRBV13; j_call: TRBJ1-4; clone_size: once; cdr3_nt: TGTGCCAGCAGCTTAACAGGGCTTGAGGAAAAACTGTTTTTT; cdr3_aa: CASSLTGLEEKLFF
d_call: NA; v_call: TRBV28; j_call: TRBJ2-1; clone_size: NA; cdr3_nt: TGTGCCAGCAGTTTAGGGACACGGGACTACTACAATGAGCAGTTCTTC; cdr3_aa: CASSLGTRDYYNEQFF
d_call: NA; v_call: TRBV5-4; j_call: TRBJ2-3; clone_size: NA; cdr3_nt: TGTGCCAGCAGCTTGGCTGAGGGTGCAGATACGCAGTATTTT; cdr3_aa: CASSLAEGADTQYF
d_call: NA; v_call: TRBV30; j_call: TRBJ1-1; clone_size: NA; cdr3_nt: TGTGCCTGGAAGCTGTGGGGCCTCCACACTGAAGCTTTCTTT; cdr3_aa: CAWKLWGLHTEAFF
d_call: NA; v_call: TRBV27; j_call: TRBJ1-2; clone_size: many; cdr3_nt: TGTGCCAGCAGACCACTCGACAGGCTCGATGGCTACACCTTC; cdr3_aa: CASRPLDRLDGYTF
d_call: NA; v_call: TRBV6-6; j_call: TRBJ1-1; clone_size: NA; cdr3_nt: TGTGCCAGCAGTTACTTCCGGACAGTGAACACTGAAGCTTTCTTT; cdr3_aa: CASSYFRTVNTEAFF
d_call: NA; v_call: TRBV7-3; j_call: TRBJ1-6; clone_size: NA; cdr3_nt: TGTGCCAGCAGCCTGACAGAAGATTCACCCCTCCACTTT; cdr3_aa: CASSLTEDSPLHF